The T cell receptor beta chain described here comes from a study of blood T cell repertoires in COVID-19. The table came from immunoSEQ multiplex PCR; TCRdb's copy has only in-frame clones and leaves some out. The sample has around 100,000 clones, around 82% seen once. The CDR3 sequence is 13 residues long. Germline lookup yields CDR1 SGHNT and CDR2 YENEEA. The V end was cut by 0 bases, the J end by 6 bases, with 8 bases between. V usage is TRBV11-3 and J usage is TRBJ1-2; D is ambiguous. The sequence was collected from a human donor in a cohort sampled during active or convalescent COVID-19. Sample: peripheral blood. CDR3 residues: CASSLDGRDGYTF. The CDR3 region has the DNA TGTGCCAGCAGCTTAGATGGTCGGGATGGCTACACCTTC.